The clone carrying this T cell receptor beta chain occurred a few times. As yet, its antigen is unknown. This record belongs to a study of T-cell reconstitution after alpha-beta-depleted transplantation in children. General observations from the study: Two months or so post-transplant, alpha-beta T cells reportedly derived from several hundred expanded graft clones. Newly made T cells mostly supplied T-cell counts and diversity one year after transplant.

Unique molecular identifiers were built into the TCRbeta library. TCRdb re-called the PCR reads through MiXCR, storing one row per CDR3 protein. The table includes 600,000 to 800,000 distinct CDR3 sequences, around 13% detected once. The sequence was collected from a girl aged 2 to 10 with congenital amegakaryocytic thrombocytopenia, due to receive a stem cell transplant. Sequencing used PBMCs, obtained before TCRalphabeta/CD19-depleted stem cell transplant.

The CDR3 reads CATSATLNYNEQFF. The CDR3 region has the DNA TGTGCCACCAGCGCGACTCTCAACTACAATGAGCAGTTCTTC. The chain employs TRBV15 and TRBJ2-1; D uncertain. Germline V CDR1 and CDR2: LNHNV, YYDKDF (reference sequence). The CDR3 is 14 amino acids. The germline V and J ends were trimmed by 5 bases and 3 bases, with 11 bases remaining between them.